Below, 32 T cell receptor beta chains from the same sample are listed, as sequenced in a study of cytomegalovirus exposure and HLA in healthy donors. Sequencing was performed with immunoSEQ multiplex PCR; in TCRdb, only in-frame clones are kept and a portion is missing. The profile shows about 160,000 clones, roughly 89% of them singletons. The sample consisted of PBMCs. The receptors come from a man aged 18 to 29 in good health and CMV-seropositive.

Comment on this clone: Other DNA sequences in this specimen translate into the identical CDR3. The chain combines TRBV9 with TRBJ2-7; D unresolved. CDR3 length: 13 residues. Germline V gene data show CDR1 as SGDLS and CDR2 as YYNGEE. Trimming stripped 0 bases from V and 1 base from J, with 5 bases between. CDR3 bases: TGTGCCAGCAGCGTAGGTCAGTCCTACGAGCAGTACTTC. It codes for CASSVGQSYEQYF.

The CDR3, as DNA: TGTGCCAGCAGCTTAGTTTCCGGGACTAGCTACGAGCAGTACTTC. It is translated as CASSLVSGTSYEQYF. This rearrangement joins TRBV7-6 to TRBJ2-7; 8 bases line up with TRBD2. Per germline, CDR1 SGHVS and CDR2 FNYEAQ. The CDR3 is made up of 15 amino acids. V shed 1 base and J 3 bases; nucleotides not matched to a gene: 5. Full variable domain (remainder filled in from reference TRBV7-6 and TRBJ2-7): GAGVSQSPRYKVTKRGQDVALRCDPISGHVSLYWYRQALGQGPEFLTYFNYEAQQDKSGLPNDRFSAERPEGSISTLTIQRTEQRDSAMYRCASSLVSGTSYEQYFGPGTRLTVT.

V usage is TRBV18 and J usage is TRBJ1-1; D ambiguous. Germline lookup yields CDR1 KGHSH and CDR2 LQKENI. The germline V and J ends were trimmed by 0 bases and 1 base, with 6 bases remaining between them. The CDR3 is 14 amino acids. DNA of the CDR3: TGTGCCAGCTCACCACCCCCCGGGAACACTGAAGCTTTCTTT. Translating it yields CASSPPPGNTEAFF.

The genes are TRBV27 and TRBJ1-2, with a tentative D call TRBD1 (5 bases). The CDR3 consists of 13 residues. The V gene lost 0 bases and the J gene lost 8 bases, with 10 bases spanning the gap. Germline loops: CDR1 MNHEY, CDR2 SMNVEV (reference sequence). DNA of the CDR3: TGTGCCAGCAGTTTATCTCGGGGGACGGGCTACACCTTC. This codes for CASSLSRGTGYTF.

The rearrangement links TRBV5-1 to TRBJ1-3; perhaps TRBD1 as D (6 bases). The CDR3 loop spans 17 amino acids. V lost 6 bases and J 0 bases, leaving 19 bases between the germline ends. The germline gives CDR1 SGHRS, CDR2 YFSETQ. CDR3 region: CASIEVLTGFSGNTIYF. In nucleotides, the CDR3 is TGCGCCAGCATTGAGGTATTGACAGGTTTCTCTGGAAACACCATATATTTT. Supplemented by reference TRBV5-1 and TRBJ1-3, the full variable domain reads KAGVTQTPRYLIKTRGQQVTLSCSPISGHRSVSWYQQTPGQGLQFLFEYFSETQRNKGNFPGRFSGRQFSNSRSEMNVSTLELGDSALYLCASIEVLTGFSGNTIYFGEGSWLTVV.

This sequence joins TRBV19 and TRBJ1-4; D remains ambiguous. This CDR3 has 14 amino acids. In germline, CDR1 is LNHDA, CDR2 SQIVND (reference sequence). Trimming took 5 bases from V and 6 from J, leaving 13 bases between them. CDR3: CASSLGSRDEKLFF. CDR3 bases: TGTGCCAGTAGTCTCGGGTCCCGGGATGAAAAACTGTTTTTT. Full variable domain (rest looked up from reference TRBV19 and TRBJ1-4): DGGITQSPKYLFRKEGQNVTLSCEQNLNHDAMYWYRQDPGQGLRLIYYSQIVNDFQKGDIAEGYSVSREKKESFPLTVTSAQKNPTAFYLCASSLGSRDEKLFFGSGTQLSVL.

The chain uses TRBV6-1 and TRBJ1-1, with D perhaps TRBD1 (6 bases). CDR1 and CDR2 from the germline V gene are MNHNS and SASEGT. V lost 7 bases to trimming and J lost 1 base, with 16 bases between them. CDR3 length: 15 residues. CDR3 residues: CASNRAGVGNTEAFF. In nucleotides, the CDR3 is TGTGCCAGCAACAGGGCTGGTGTGGGGAACACTGAAGCTTTCTTT.

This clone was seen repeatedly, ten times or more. CDR3 nucleotide sequence: TGTGCCAGCAGCACACAGGGGACCCAGCCCCAGCATTTT. Translated, it gives CASSTQGTQPQHF. The chain recombines TRBV5-4 with TRBJ1-5; 7 nucleotides line up with TRBD1. V lost 4 bases and J lost 7; bases outside the gene matches: 5. Germline assignment: CDR1 SGHNT and CDR2 YYREEE (reference sequence). The CDR3 runs 13 residues.

DNA for the CDR3: TGTGCCAGCAGCTTAGTCGGGCTAGCGGGAGTTCGGGAGACCCAGTACTTC. This codes for CASSLVGLAGVRETQYF. The rearrangement joins TRBV7-2 to TRBJ2-5, with 10 bases that match TRBD2. V gave up 1 base and J gave up 5 bases; unmatched junction bases: 10. The germline gives CDR1 SGHTA, CDR2 FQGNSA. This CDR3 contains 17 residues.

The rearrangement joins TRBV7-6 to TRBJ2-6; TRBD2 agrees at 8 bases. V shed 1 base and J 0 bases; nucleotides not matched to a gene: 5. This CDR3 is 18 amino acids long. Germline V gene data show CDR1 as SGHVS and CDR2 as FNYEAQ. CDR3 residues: CASSLDGGVFSGANVLTF. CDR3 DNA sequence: TGTGCCAGCAGCTTAGACGGGGGGGTCTTCTCTGGGGCCAACGTCCTGACTTTC.

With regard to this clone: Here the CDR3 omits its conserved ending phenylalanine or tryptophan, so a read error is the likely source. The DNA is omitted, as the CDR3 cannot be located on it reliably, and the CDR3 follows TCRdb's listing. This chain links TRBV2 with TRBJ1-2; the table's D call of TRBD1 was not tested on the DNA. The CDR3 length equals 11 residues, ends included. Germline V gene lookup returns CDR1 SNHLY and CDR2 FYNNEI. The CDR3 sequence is CASSEKTTVLV.

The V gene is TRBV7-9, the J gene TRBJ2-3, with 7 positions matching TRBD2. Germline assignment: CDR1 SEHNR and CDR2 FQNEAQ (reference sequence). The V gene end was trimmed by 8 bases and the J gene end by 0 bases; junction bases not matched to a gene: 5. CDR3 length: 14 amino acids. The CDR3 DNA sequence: TGTGCCAGCTCCCTAGCGGTTAGCACAGATACGCAGTATTTT. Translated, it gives CASSLAVSTDTQYF. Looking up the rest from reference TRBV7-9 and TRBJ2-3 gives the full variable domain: DTGVSQNPRHKITKRGQNVTFRCDPISEHNRLYWYRQTLGQGPEFLTYFQNEAQLEKSRLLSDRFSAERPKGSFSTLEIQRTEQGDSAMYLCASSLAVSTDTQYFGPGTRLTVL.

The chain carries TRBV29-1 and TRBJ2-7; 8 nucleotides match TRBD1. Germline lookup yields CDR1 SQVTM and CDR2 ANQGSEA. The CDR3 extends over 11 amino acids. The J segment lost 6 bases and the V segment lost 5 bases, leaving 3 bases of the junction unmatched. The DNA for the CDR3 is TGCAGCGTTTACGACAGGGGCGAGCAGTACTTC. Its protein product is CSVYDRGEQYF.

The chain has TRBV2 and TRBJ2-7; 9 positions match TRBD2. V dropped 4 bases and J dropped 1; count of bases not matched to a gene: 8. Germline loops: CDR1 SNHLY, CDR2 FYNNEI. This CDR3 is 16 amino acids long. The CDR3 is CASSGRTSASSYEQYF. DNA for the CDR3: TGTGCCAGCAGTGGGAGGACTAGCGCGAGTTCCTACGAGCAGTACTTC.

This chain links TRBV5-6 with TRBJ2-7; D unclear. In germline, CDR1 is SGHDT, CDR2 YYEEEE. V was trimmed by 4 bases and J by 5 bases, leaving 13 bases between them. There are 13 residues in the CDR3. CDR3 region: CASSPVLAHEQYF. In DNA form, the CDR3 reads TGTGCCAGCAGCCCGGTCTTAGCCCACGAGCAGTACTTC.

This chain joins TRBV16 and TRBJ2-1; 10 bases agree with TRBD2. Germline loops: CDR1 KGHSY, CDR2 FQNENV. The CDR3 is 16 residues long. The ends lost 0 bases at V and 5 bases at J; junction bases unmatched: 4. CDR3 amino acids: CASSQSPSGRNNEQFF. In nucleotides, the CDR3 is TGTGCCAGCAGCCAATCGCCTAGCGGGAGAAACAATGAGCAGTTCTTC.

CDR3 DNA sequence: TGTGCCAGCAGTGTGGGTCTTATAGGAGATCAGCCCCAGCATTTT. Its translation: CASSVGLIGDQPQHF. The rearrangement uses TRBV6-1 and TRBJ1-5; the D is unclear. V gave up 4 bases and J gave up 5 bases, with 15 bases separating them. Germline lookup yields CDR1 MNHNS and CDR2 SASEGT. This CDR3 is 15 amino acids long.

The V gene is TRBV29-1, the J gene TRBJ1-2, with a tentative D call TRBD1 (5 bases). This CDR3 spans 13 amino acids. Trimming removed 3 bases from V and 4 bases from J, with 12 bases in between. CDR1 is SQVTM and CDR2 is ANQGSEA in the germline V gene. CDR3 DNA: TGCAGCGTTGAGCAGGGTAGTACCTATGGCTACACCTTC. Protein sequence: CSVEQGSTYGYTF.

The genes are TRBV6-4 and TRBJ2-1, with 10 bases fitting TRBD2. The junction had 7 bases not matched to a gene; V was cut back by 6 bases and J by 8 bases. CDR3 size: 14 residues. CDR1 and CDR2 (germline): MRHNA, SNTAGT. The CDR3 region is CASSAGAGGHEQFF. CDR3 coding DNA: TGTGCCAGCAGCGCGGGAGCGGGAGGGCATGAGCAGTTCTTC.

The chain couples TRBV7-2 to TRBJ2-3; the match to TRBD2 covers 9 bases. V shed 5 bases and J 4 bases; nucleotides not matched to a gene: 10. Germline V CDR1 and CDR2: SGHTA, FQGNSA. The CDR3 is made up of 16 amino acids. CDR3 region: CASSLNPSGNADTQYF. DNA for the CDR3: TGTGCCAGCAGCCTGAATCCTAGCGGGAATGCAGATACGCAGTATTTT.

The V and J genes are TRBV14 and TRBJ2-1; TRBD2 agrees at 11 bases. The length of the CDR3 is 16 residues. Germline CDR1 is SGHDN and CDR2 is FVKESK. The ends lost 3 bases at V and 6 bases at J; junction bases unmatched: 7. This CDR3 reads CASSHLAGGTSNEQFF. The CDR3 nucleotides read TGTGCCAGCAGCCATTTAGCGGGAGGGACCAGCAATGAGCAGTTCTTC.

The CDR3 here is CASSDSSGEGNEQFF. The CDR3 nucleotides are TGTGCCAGCAGTGACTCAAGCGGGGAAGGTAATGAGCAGTTCTTC. This chain uses TRBV6-4 with TRBJ2-1, with 7 bases lining up with TRBD2. V gave up 0 bases and J gave up 7 bases; unmatched junction bases: 6. CDR1 and CDR2 (germline): MRHNA, SNTAGT. The CDR3 consists of 15 residues.

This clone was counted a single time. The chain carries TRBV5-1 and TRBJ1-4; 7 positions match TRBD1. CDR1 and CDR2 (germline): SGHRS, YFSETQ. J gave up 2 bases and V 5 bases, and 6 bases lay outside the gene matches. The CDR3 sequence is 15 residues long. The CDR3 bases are TGCGCCAGCAGAGAAAAGGGACAGACTAATGAAAAACTGTTTTTT. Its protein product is CASREKGQTNEKLFF.

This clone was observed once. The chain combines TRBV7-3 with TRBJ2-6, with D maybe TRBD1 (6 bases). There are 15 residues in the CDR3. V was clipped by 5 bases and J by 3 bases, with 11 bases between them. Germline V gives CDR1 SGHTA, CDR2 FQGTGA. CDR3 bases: TGTGCCAGCAGCCCGCACAGGGTTGGGGCCAACGTCCTGACTTTC. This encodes CASSPHRVGANVLTF.

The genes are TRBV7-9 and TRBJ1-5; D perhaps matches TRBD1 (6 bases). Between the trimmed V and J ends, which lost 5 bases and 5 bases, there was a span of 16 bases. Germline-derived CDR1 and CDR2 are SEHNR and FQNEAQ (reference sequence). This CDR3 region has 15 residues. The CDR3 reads CASSAGESAYQPQHF. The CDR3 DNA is TGTGCCAGCAGCGCAGGGGAAAGTGCCTATCAGCCCCAGCATTTT. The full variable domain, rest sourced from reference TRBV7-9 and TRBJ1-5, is DTGVSQNPRHKITKRGQNVTFRCDPISEHNRLYWYRQTLGQGPEFLTYFQNEAQLEKSRLLSDRFSAERPKGSFSTLEIQRTEQGDSAMYLCASSAGESAYQPQHFGDGTRLSIL.

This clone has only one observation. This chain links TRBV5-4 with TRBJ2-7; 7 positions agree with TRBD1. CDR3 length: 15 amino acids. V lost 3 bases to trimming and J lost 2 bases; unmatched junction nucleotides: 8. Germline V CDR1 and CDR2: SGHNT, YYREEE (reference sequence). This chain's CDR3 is CASSSTGTPPYEQYF. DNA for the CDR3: TGTGCCAGCAGCTCGACAGGGACCCCTCCCTACGAGCAGTACTTC.

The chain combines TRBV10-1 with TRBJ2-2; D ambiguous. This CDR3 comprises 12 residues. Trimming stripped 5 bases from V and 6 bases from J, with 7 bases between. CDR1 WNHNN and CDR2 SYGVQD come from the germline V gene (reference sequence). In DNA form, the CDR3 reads TGCGCCAGCAGTCCTTCGTCCGGGGAGCTGTTTTTT. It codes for CASSPSSGELFF.

The CDR3 region is CASSPRASGRTDTQYF. The CDR3 bases are TGTGCCAGCAGCCCCCGGGCTAGCGGGAGGACAGATACGCAGTATTTT. The genes are TRBV11-3 and TRBJ2-3, with TRBD2 matching over 11 bases. The V gene's germline CDR1 is SGHNT and CDR2 YENEEA. The CDR3 extends over 16 amino acids. V trimming: 5 bases; J trimming: 3 bases; junction bases outside the gene matches: 7. The variable domain in full, completed from reference TRBV11-3 and TRBJ2-3, reads EAGVVQSPRYKIIEKKQPVAFWCNPISGHNTLYWYLQNLGQGPELLIRYENEEAVDDSQLPKDRFSAERLKGVDSTLKIQPAELGDSAVYLCASSPRASGRTDTQYFGPGTRLTVL.

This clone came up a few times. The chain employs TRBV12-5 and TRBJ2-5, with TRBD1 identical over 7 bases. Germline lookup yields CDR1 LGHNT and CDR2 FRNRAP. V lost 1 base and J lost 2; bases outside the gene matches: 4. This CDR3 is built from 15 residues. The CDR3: CASGLGTGRQETQYF. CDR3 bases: TGTGCTAGTGGTTTGGGGACAGGCCGACAAGAGACCCAGTACTTC.

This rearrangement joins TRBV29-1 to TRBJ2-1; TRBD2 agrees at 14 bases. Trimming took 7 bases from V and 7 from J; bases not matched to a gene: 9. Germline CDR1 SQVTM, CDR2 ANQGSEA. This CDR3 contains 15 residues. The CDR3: CSAPRLAGGRNEQFF. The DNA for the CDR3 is TGCAGCGCCCCCCGACTAGCGGGGGGGAGGAATGAGCAGTTCTTC.

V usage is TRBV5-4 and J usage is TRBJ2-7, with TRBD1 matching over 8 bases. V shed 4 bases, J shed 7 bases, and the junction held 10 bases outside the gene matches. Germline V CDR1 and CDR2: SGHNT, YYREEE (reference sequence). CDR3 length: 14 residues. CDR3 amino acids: CASSPGQDHGEQYF. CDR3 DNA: TGTGCCAGCAGCCCGGGACAGGATCATGGGGAGCAGTACTTC.

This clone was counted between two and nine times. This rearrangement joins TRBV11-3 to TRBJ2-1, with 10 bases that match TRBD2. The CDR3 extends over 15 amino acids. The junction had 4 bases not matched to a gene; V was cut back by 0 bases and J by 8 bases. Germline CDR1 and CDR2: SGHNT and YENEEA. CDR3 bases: TGTGCCAGCAGCTTAGAAGCGGGAGGGCGCCATGAGCAGTTCTTC. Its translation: CASSLEAGGRHEQFF.